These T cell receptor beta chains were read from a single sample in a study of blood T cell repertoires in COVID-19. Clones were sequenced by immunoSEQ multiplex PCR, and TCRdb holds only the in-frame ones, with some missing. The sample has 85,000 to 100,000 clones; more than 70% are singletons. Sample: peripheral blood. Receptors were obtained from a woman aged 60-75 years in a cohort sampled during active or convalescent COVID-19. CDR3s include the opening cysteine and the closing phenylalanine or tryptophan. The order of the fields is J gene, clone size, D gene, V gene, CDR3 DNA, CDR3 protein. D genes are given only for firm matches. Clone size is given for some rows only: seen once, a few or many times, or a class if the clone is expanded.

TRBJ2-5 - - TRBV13 TGTGCCAGCAGTTCCGACAGAAGAGAGACCCAGTACTTC CASSSDRRETQYF
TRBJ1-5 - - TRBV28 TGTGCCAGCAGTTTCGTGGACTGGTGGCAAACCGACAATCAGCCCCAGCATTTT CASSFVDWWQTDNQPQHF
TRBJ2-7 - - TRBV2 TGTGCCAGCAGGCGAGCGGGTGTTTCCTACGAGCAGTACTTC CASRRAGVSYEQYF
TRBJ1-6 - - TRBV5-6 TGTGCCAGCAGCTTTGGGCAGGGTGGTTCACCCCTCCACTTT CASSFGQGGSPLHF
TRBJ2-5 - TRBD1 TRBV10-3 TGTGCCATCAGTGAAAAAGGACAGGGGAGAGGGGAGACCCAGTACTTC CAISEKGQGRGETQYF
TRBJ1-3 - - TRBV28 TGTGCCAGCAGTCCAGGGTCCTCCCCCTCTGGAAACACCATATATTTT CASSPGSSPSGNTIYF
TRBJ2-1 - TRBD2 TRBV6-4 TGTGCCAGCAGTGCCGAGGGCCTAGCGGGAGGCAATGAGCAGTTCTTC CASSAEGLAGGNEQFF
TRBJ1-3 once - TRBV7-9 TGTGCCAGCAGCCGGACAGCTGGAAACACCATATATTTT CASSRTAGNTIYF
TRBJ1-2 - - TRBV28 TGTGCCTCCCGAGGAGGTGGCGGCGGCTACACCTTC CASRGGGGGYTF
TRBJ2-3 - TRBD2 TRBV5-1 TGCGCCAGCAGCTATAGCGGGGGGAGCACAGATACGCAGTATTTT CASSYSGGSTDTQYF
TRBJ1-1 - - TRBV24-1 TGTGCCACCCAGTGGGGGACTCCGAACACTGAAGCTTTCTTT CATQWGTPNTEAFF
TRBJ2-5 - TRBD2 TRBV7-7 TGTGCTAGCAGCCCCGGGGCCCGACTAGCGGGAGGGAATTTAGAGACCCAGTACTTC CASSPGARLAGGNLETQYF
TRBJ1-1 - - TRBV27 TGTGCCAGCTCGACAGGTTTAGGGCTGAACACTGAAGCTTTCTTT CASSTGLGLNTEAFF
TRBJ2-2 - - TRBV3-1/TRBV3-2 TGTGCCAGCAGCCAAGGGGGCGGGGCGAACACCGGGGAGCTGTTTTTT CASSQGGGANTGELFF
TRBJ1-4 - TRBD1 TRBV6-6 TGTGCCAGCACCCCTGACAGGGGGCGCTCGAATGAAAAACTGTTTTTT CASTPDRGRSNEKLFF
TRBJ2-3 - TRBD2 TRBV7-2 TGTGCCAGCAGCCCTAGAGGGACTAGCGGGAGAACAGATACGCAGTATTTT CASSPRGTSGRTDTQYF
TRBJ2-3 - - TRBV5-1 TGCGCCAGCAGCTTGGGACAGACACTCACAGATACGCAGTATTTT CASSLGQTLTDTQYF
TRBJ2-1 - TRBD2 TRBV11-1 TGTGCCAGCAGCTTCGGGACTAGCAGCAACAATGAGCAGTTCTTC CASSFGTSSNNEQFF
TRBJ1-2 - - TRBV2 TGTGCCAGCAGCGAATATTCGGGGGTCTATGGCTACACCTTC CASSEYSGVYGYTF
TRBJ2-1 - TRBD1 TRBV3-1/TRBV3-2 TGTGCCAGCAGCCTCCGGGACAGGGGGGACAATGAGCAGTTCTTC CASSLRDRGDNEQFF
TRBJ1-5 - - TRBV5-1 TGCGCCAGCAGCTTGGACGGTCATAGCAATCAGCCCCAGCATTTT CASSLDGHSNQPQHF
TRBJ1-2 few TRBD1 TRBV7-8 TGTGCCAGCAGCTACCTCCAGGGGGCGGACTATGGCTACACCTTC CASSYLQGADYGYTF
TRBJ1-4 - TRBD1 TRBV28 TGTGCCAGCAGCCCCGACAGGGCGCGGACTAATGAAAAACTGTTTTTT CASSPDRARTNEKLFF
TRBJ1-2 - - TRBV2 TGTGCCAGCAGTGATAGAACGGGCTATGGCTACACCTTC CASSDRTGYGYTF
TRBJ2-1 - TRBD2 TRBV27 TGTGCCAGCAGTTTGAGACTAGCGGGAGGCAATGAGCAGTTCTTC CASSLRLAGGNEQFF
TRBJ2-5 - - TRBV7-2 TGTGCCAGCAGCTTTAACAGGGGGGGAGAGACCCAGTACTTC CASSFNRGGETQYF
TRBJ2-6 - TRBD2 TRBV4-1 TGCGCCAGCAGCCGCGGGGCTAGCGGGAGGGCCATAGGAAGGGGGGCCAACGTCCTGACTTTC CASSRGASGRAIGRGANVLTF
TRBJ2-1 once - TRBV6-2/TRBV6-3 TGTGCCAGCAGTTCGGTCAACGATGAGCAGTTCTTC CASSSVNDEQFF
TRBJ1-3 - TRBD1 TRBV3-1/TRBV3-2 TGTGCCAGCAATGAGGGACAGGGGTACGGAAACACCATATATTTT CASNEGQGYGNTIYF
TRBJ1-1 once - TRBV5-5 TGTGCCAGCAGCACGGAGACGGGCACTGAAGCTTTCTTT CASSTETGTEAFF
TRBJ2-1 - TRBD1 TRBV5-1 TGCGCCAGCAGCTTGGACAGGGGATGGGAACAGTTCTTC CASSLDRGWEQFF
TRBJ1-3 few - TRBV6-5 TGTGCCAGCAGTTACTCTGTCCTTCCTGGAAACACCATATATTTT CASSYSVLPGNTIYF
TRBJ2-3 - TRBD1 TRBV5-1 TGCGCCAGCAGCTCGCCGGGACAGGCGTCAGATACGCAGTATTTT CASSSPGQASDTQYF
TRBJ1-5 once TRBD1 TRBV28 TGTGCCAGCACCAGGGACAGGACTTATCAGCCCCAGCATTTT CASTRDRTYQPQHF
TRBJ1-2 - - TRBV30 TGTGCCTGGAATCAGGCACAGGTGGCCCAGGGCTACACCTTC CAWNQAQVAQGYTF
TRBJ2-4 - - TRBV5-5 TGTGCCAGCAGCTTGGGGGCACTAGGAGCCAAAAACATTCAGTACTTC CASSLGALGAKNIQYF
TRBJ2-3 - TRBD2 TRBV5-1 TGCGCCAGCAGCATTCTCCAAGCGGGGAGCACAGATACGCAGTATTTT CASSILQAGSTDTQYF
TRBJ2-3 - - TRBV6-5 TGTGCCAGCAGTTACGATGTACCCGGGGGCACAGATACGCAGTATTTT CASSYDVPGGTDTQYF
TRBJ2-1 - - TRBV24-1 TGTGCCACCAGTGATTCACAAGTAGGCGGCTACAATGAGCAGTTCTTC CATSDSQVGGYNEQFF
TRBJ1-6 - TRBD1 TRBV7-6 TGTGCCAGCAGCTCCGTCCAAGGGGGCTTCGGTGGATCCTATAATTCACCCCTCCACTTT CASSSVQGGFGGSYNSPLHF
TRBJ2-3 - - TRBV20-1 TGCAGTGCTCAAACAGATACGCAGTATTTT CSAQTDTQYF